The T cell receptor (beta chain) described here comes from a study of T cells after yellow fever vaccination. This clonotype was found many times. In TCRdb, the 5' RACE reads were re-called with MiXCR into one record per CDR3 protein. The sample consists of 200,000 to 300,000 distinct CDR3 sequences, roughly 3.7% of them appearing once. Germline V gene lookup returns CDR1 SGHRS and CDR2 YFSETQ. This CDR3 is 16 amino acids long. V shed 0 bases and J 2 bases; nucleotides not matched to a gene: 7. The material was PBMCs, obtained 15 days after the yellow fever booster vaccination. This chain uses TRBV5-1 with TRBJ1-1, with 7 bases identical to TRBD1. The TCR was taken from a man younger than 35 who received the YFV17D yellow fever vaccine. The CDR3 protein is CASSLEGGSVNTEAFF. The DNA of the CDR3 is TGCGCCAGCAGCTTGGAAGGGGGCTCGGTTAACACTGAAGCTTTCTTT.